The next 4 T cell receptor beta chains were all read from a single sample in a study of blood T cell repertoires in COVID-19. Using immunoSEQ multiplex PCR, the repertoire was profiled, and TCRdb retains in-frame clones only, with some absent. The sample has around 200,000 clones; 89% are singletons. Sequencing input: peripheral blood. Every receptor here comes from a man between 40 and 49 years old with acute or convalescent COVID-19.

The CDR3 DNA reads as TGTGCCAGCAGCTTGCCGGGACAGGAGTGGAGCGAGCAGTACTTC. Protein: CASSLPGQEWSEQYF. The chain couples TRBV7-9 to TRBJ2-7; 8 bases line up with TRBD1. The V segment lost 3 bases and the J segment 6 bases; nucleotides outside the gene matches: 10. This CDR3 has 15 residues. Looked up from germline, CDR1 is SEHNR and CDR2 is FQNEAQ (reference sequence).

The chain has TRBV9 and TRBJ2-1; D possibly corresponds to TRBD1 (6 bases). The CDR3 consists of 13 residues. Germline V gene data show CDR1 as SGDLS and CDR2 as YYNGEE. V lost 2 bases to trimming and J lost 6 bases, with 9 bases between them. CDR3 coding DNA: TGTGCCAGCAGCGTGGGACACAGCAATGAGCAGTTCTTC. Amino acids: CASSVGHSNEQFF.

The rearrangement uses TRBV5-4 and TRBJ2-3; 11 positions match TRBD2. The CDR3 loop spans 16 amino acids. Germline values: CDR1 SGHNT, CDR2 YYREEE (reference sequence). V dropped 4 bases and J dropped 2; count of bases not matched to a gene: 6. The CDR3 nucleotides are TGTGCCAGCAGCCCCGGGACTAGCGGCTCCACAGATACGCAGTATTTT. Translation: CASSPGTSGSTDTQYF.

This chain connects TRBV4-3 to TRBJ2-5; D possibly corresponds to TRBD2 (6 bases). CDR1 is LGHNA and CDR2 is YSLEER in the germline V gene. V gave up 4 bases and J gave up 5 bases, with 14 bases separating them. This CDR3 spans 14 amino acids. DNA for the CDR3: TGCGCCAGCAGCCTGGGTCGTAGCGGTGAGACCCAGTACTTC. This sequence encodes CASSLGRSGETQYF.